Listed below are T cell receptor beta chains from one sample, sequenced in a study of response to subunit inactivated influenza vaccine. TCRdb reprocessed the RT-PCR reads with MiXCR, giving one entry per CDR3 protein. The table shows hundreds of thousands of distinct CDR3 sequences, with 14% occurring only once. The material sequenced was PBMCs from blood, taken about 14 days before vaccination. The receptors were gathered from a man aged 50-59 years who received an inactivated influenza vaccine. Each CDR3 is given with its conserved first and last residue. A D gene is named only where the DNA matches it firmly. Rows give clone size only sometimes, using once, few, many, or a class for an expanded clone.

v_call	j_call	clone_size	d_call	cdr3_nt	cdr3_aa
TRBV15	TRBJ1-5	-	-	TGTGCCACCAGCAGAGATCTAAGCAATCAGCCCCAGCATTTT	CATSRDLSNQPQHF
TRBV3-1	TRBJ1-6	-	-	TGTGCCAGCAGCCAAGCGGGCCGGCCGAGTTCACCCCTCCACTTT	CASSQAGRPSSPLHF
TRBV15	TRBJ2-2	-	TRBD1	TGTGCCACCAGCAGAGGGACAGGCACCGGGGAGCTGTTTTTT	CATSRGTGTGELFF
TRBV29-1	TRBJ2-2	few	-	TGCAGCGTTGAGACCCCGATGGGGGTGAACACCGGGGAGCTGTTTTTT	CSVETPMGVNTGELFF
TRBV29-1	TRBJ2-3	many	TRBD2	TGCAGCGTTAGTCTAGCGGGAACCGATACGCAGTATTTT	CSVSLAGTDTQYF
TRBV4-3	TRBJ2-1	few	TRBD2	TGCGCCAGCAGCCAAGATGGGGTGGCGGGAGTAGGAGATGAGCAGTTCTTC	CASSQDGVAGVGDEQFF
TRBV7-2	TRBJ2-1	many	-	TGTGCCAGCAATTTGGGATTGGGGCACAATGAGCAGTTCTTC	CASNLGLGHNEQFF
TRBV5-1	TRBJ2-1	-	TRBD2	TGCGCCAGCAGCCCCGATTTAGCGGGAGAAGCGTATAATGAGCAGTTCTTC	CASSPDLAGEAYNEQFF
TRBV10-3	TRBJ2-3	-	TRBD2	TGTGCCATCAGTGAATTAGCGGGGGGGCCAGATACGCAGTATTTT	CAISELAGGPDTQYF
TRBV7-3	TRBJ2-5	-	TRBD2	TGTGCCAGCAGTCTTAGCGGGAGGGCCGCGGAGACCCAGTACTTC	CASSLSGRAAETQYF
TRBV12-3/TRBV12-4	TRBJ1-2	-	-	TGTGCCAGCAGTTTGGGAGGGGCCGGTTATGGCTACACCTTC	CASSLGGAGYGYTF
TRBV24-1	TRBJ2-1	few	TRBD2	TGTGCCACCAGTCATCCCCCCACAGCGGGAGGCCCCAGCAATGAGCAGTTCTTC	CATSHPPTAGGPSNEQFF
TRBV5-5	TRBJ2-1	few	-	TGTGCCAGCAGCCGGGAAGGGGACCCCTACAATGAGCAGTTCTTC	CASSREGDPYNEQFF
TRBV12-3/TRBV12-4	TRBJ2-1	many	TRBD1	TGTGCCAGCAGTCTTCCCCCCGGACAGGGGCCGTTCTTC	CASSLPPGQGPFF
TRBV5-4	TRBJ1-2	-	TRBD1	TGTGCCAGCAGCTTTACGACAGGGAACTATGGCTACACCTTC	CASSFTTGNYGYTF
TRBV2	TRBJ2-3	-	-	TGTGCCAGCAGACGGGACGGGTACACAGATACGCAGTATTTT	CASRRDGYTDTQYF
TRBV20-1	TRBJ2-3	-	TRBD1	TGCAGTGCTAGAGATTTGTACGGGACAGGGGAAACAGATACGCAGTATTTT	CSARDLYGTGETDTQYF
TRBV20-1	TRBJ1-1	few	-	TGCAGTGCTAGAGATGGGACCTCCGGGAACACTGAAGCTTTCTTT	CSARDGTSGNTEAFF
TRBV27	TRBJ2-7	-	TRBD1	TGTGCCAGCAGTCAACAGGGGCCCAACTACGAGCAGTACTTC	CASSQQGPNYEQYF
TRBV28	TRBJ2-3	few	TRBD1	TGTGCCAGCAGTTCCACCCGGGACAGGGGTTACAGCACAGATACGCAGTATTTT	CASSSTRDRGYSTDTQYF
TRBV11-2	TRBJ2-5	-	TRBD2	TGTGCCAGCAGCTATACCTACGGGAGGGGGGAGACCCAGTACTTC	CASSYTYGRGETQYF
TRBV20-1	TRBJ2-1	-	-	TGCAGTGCTAGAAGATCAGCAGGCAATGAGCAGTTCTTC	CSARRSAGNEQFF